One and the same sample provided the 21 T cell receptor beta chains below, sequenced in a study of shared clonotypes between healthy human individuals. The data were produced by immunoSEQ multiplex PCR, yet TCRdb's version contains in-frame clones alone and is incomplete. The repertoire holds some 490,000 clones, with over 75% as singletons. The source material was PBMCs. These receptors were obtained from a woman aged 35 to 49 in good health. Some clones in this sample may be carry-over from other donors' samples.

The chain carries TRBV15 and TRBJ2-7; possible D gene TRBD1, 5 bases. The ends were cut back, 0 bases at V and 4 bases at J, with 13 bases in the middle. The CDR3 totals 15 residues. Germline V gives CDR1 LNHNV, CDR2 YYDKDF (reference sequence). CDR3 loop: CATSREIQERYEQYF. CDR3 in DNA: TGTGCCACCAGCAGAGAAATACAGGAGAGGTACGAGCAGTACTTC.

Comment on this clone: This sample also contains other DNA sequences that code for the same CDR3. This chain connects TRBV27 to TRBJ2-7; the match to TRBD1 covers 9 bases. The length of the CDR3 is 15 residues. With V trimmed by 6 bases and J by 4 bases, 10 bases remained unmatched. CDR1 is MNHEY, CDR2 SMNVEV, per germline (reference sequence). The CDR3: CASSLLGQGSYEQYF. The CDR3 nucleotides read TGTGCCAGCAGCCTCCTGGGACAGGGATCGTACGAGCAGTACTTC.

A few counts support this clone. A read error likely explains this, since a far larger clone differs by one base. The CDR3 ends on some other residue instead of the conserved phenylalanine or tryptophan, so this is likely a read error. The same CDR3 also results from other DNA sequences found in this sample. V gene TRBV5-6 combines with J gene TRBJ1-2; tentatively, D is TRBD1 (6 bases). Trimming cost V 0 bases and J 4 bases, with 10 bases left between them. Germline V CDR1 and CDR2: SGHDT, YYEEEE. The CDR3 runs to 14 residues. The CDR3 DNA reads as TGTGCCAGCAGCTTGGATGGGGGCTTCTATGGCTACACCCTC. It codes for CASSLDGGFYGYTL.

The table lists this clone with a count of one. The V gene is TRBV9, the J gene TRBJ2-5, with 7 bases fitting TRBD1. Trimming at V came to 4 bases and at J to 5 bases, leaving 11 bases not matched to a gene. From germline, CDR1 is SGDLS and CDR2 YYNGEE. The CDR3 spans 15 residues. The CDR3 DNA sequence: TGTGCCAGCAGCCGCAAAGGGGGCAGGTTGGAGACCCAGTACTTC. Amino acids: CASSRKGGRLETQYF.

This clone was counted many times. V is TRBV2 and J is TRBJ2-5, with 11 bases that match TRBD2. The DNA end lines up better with TRBJ2-7; the J call may be wrong. The CDR3 has 15 residues. Germline V lookup: CDR1 SNHLY, CDR2 FYNNEI. The CDR3 region has the DNA TGTGCCAGCACCCCCCGACTAGCGGGACCCTACGAGCAGTACTTC. Its translation: CASTPRLAGPYEQYF.

This chain uses TRBV28 with TRBJ2-5, with D perhaps matching TRBD1 or TRBD2 (5 bases each). Trimming pared 10 bases from V and 5 bases from J, leaving 14 bases between. The germline V gene has CDR1 MDHEN and CDR2 SYDVKM. The CDR3 runs to 12 residues. The CDR3 DNA reads as TGTGCCATCGGGTTGGGGGTGGAGACCCAGTACTTC. Protein sequence: CAIGLGVETQYF.

The gene calls are TRBV6-1 and TRBJ2-1; tentative D call: TRBD1 (5 bases). Deletions cut 0 bases from V and 1 base from J, with 7 bases between. This CDR3 contains 15 residues. The germline CDR1 and CDR2 sequences are MNHNS and SASEGT. The CDR3 sequence is CASSEAQGSYNEQFF. DNA for the CDR3: TGTGCCAGCAGTGAAGCGCAGGGATCCTACAATGAGCAGTTCTTC.

The sample holds many counts of this clone. The same CDR3 is also encoded by other DNA sequences in this sample. The chain carries TRBV7-2 and TRBJ2-5; unclear D gene. The germline gives CDR1 SGHTA, CDR2 FQGNSA. CDR3 length: 13 residues. V lost 5 bases and J lost 1, with 8 bases in between. The CDR3 DNA follows: TGTGCCAGCAGCCCGGGCCCCCAAGAGACCCAGTACTTC. This encodes CASSPGPQETQYF.

Details on this clone: A single base is all that separates this from a far larger clone, so a read error is likely. Other DNA sequences in this sample translate to the same CDR3. The V and J genes are TRBV7-3 and TRBJ1-1, with D possibly being TRBD1 (6 bases). Germline CDR1 and CDR2: SGHTA and FQGTGA. The germline V and J ends were trimmed by 0 bases and 5 bases, with 13 bases remaining between them. The CDR3 has 15 amino acids. DNA of the CDR3: TGTGCCAGCAGCTTAACCGGGGGGCCAGGTACTGAAGCTTTCTTT. Translation: CASSLTGGPGTEAFF.

The chain is built from TRBV15 and TRBJ2-2; D call uncertain. The V gene lost 5 bases and the J gene lost 2 bases, with 6 bases spanning the gap. CDR3 length: 13 amino acids. In germline, CDR1 is LNHNV, CDR2 YYDKDF (reference sequence). The CDR3 bases are TGTGCCACCAGCCGACTTAACACCGGGGAGCTGTTTTTT. It encodes CATSRLNTGELFF.

Details on this clone: In this CDR3 the conserved last residue, phenylalanine or tryptophan, is missing, so a read error is likely. The chain couples TRBV25-1 to TRBJ2-6; a possible D gene is TRBD1 (6 bases). This CDR3 region has 17 residues. CDR1 MGHDK and CDR2 SYGVNS come from the germline V gene. CDR3 loop: CASSEVGTGTGANALTL. For the CDR3, the DNA is TGTGCCAGCAGTGAAGTCGGTACAGGGACCGGGGCCAACGCCCTGACTTTA.

Worth noting for this clone: The likely explanation is a read error, given a far larger clone one base away. V gene TRBV4-1 combines with J gene TRBJ2-7, with a possible D match to TRBD1 (6 bases). Trimming stripped 4 bases from V and 0 bases from J, with 16 bases between. CDR3 length: 16 residues. Germline-derived CDR1 and CDR2 are MGHRA and YSYEKL. CDR3 in amino acids: CASSRDRQVHSYEQYF. CDR3 sequence (DNA): TGCGCCAGCAGCCGGGACCGACAGGTACACTCCTACGAGCAGTACTTC.

The chain employs TRBV21-1 and TRBJ2-7; TRBD2 is the table's D call, not checked against the DNA. TRBV21-1 is a documented pseudogene. This CDR3 spans 16 amino acids. CDR3 protein: CASSKERTGGAYEQYF. Here the CDR3 DNA reads TGTGCCAGCAGCAAAGAGAGGACGGGCGGGGCCTACGAGCAGTACTTC.

With regard to this clone: This CDR3 is also generated by other DNA sequences in the sample. This chain joins TRBV20-1 and TRBJ2-7; no definite D call. The CDR3 has 11 residues. Per germline, CDR1 DFQATT and CDR2 SNEGSKA (reference sequence). V shed 5 bases and J shed 2 bases, with 7 bases lying between them. The CDR3 reads CSARLAYEQYF. The CDR3 coding sequence is TGCAGTGCTCGGCTAGCCTACGAGCAGTACTTC.

The chain employs TRBV6-1 and TRBJ1-1, with TRBD1 as a possible D gene (6 bases). There are 15 residues in the CDR3. CDR1 and CDR2 (germline): MNHNS, SASEGT. V lost 8 bases, J lost 1 base, and 17 bases lay in between. CDR3 DNA: TGTGCCAGCTCGCTCAGGGGCGGGGGGAACACTGAAGCTTTCTTT. Translated: CASSLRGGGNTEAFF.

The rearrangement uses TRBV27 and TRBJ2-1; 11 bases are a match to TRBD2. The V gene end was trimmed by 3 bases and the J gene end by 7 bases; junction bases not matched to a gene: 8. The germline CDR1 and CDR2 sequences are MNHEY and SMNVEV (reference sequence). This CDR3 is built from 16 residues. CDR3 nucleotide sequence: TGTGCCAGCAGTTTCCGCACGGGACTAGCGGAGAATGAGCAGTTCTTC. This gives the protein CASSFRTGLAENEQFF.

With respect to this clone: Since a far larger clone is one base different, this is likely a read error. This chain joins TRBV7-2 and TRBJ2-7, with D perhaps matching TRBD2 (5 bases). CDR3 length: 15 residues. CDR1 SGHTA and CDR2 FQGNSA come from the germline V gene. The chain's CDR3 is CASGFDPTSSYEQYF. CDR3 nucleotides: TGTGCCAGCGGCTTCGACCCTACTAGTTCCTACGAGCAGTACTTC.

The rearrangement uses TRBV28 and TRBJ2-7; 8 positions match TRBD2. J lost 4 bases, V lost 4 bases, and 9 bases had no gene match. The CDR3 covers 15 residues. Germline values: CDR1 MDHEN, CDR2 SYDVKM. The CDR3 coding sequence is TGTGCCAGCAGTTCCCCAGCGGGAGATTTATACGAGCAGTACTTC. Its translation is CASSSPAGDLYEQYF.

In its sample, this clone was seen a few times. The V call is TRBV10-1, the J call TRBJ1-4; no clear D. Per the germline V gene, CDR1 is WNHNN and CDR2 is SYGVQD (reference sequence). This CDR3 is 13 amino acids long. The V end lost 4 bases, the J end lost 6 bases, and 9 bases lay between the germline ends. For the CDR3, the DNA is TGCGCCAGCAGTGGGTCCAGCGATGAAAAACTGTTTTTT. Residues: CASSGSSDEKLFF.

J is TRBJ2-1 and V is TRBV1; the listed D gene, TRBD2, was not tested against the DNA. TRBV1 is given as a pseudogene. The CDR3 sequence is 16 residues long. The CDR3 loop reads CTSSPSSGISFNEQFF. CDR3 DNA sequence: TGCACCAGCAGCCCGTCTAGCGGTATAAGTTTCAATGAGCAGTTCTTC.

Regarding this clone: It is likely a read error: a sequence one base away is far more abundant. Other DNA sequences in this sample translate to the same CDR3. The V gene is TRBV7-2, the J gene TRBJ1-2; D is possibly TRBD1 (6 bases). The germline CDR1 and CDR2 sequences are SGHTA and FQGNSA. The length of the CDR3 is 14 residues. Written as DNA, the CDR3 is TGTGCTAGCAGCTCGGGACAAAGGGTGAATGGCTACACCTTC. It translates to CASSSGQRVNGYTF.